This passage covers 11 T cell receptor beta chains from one sample sequenced in a study of cytotoxic CD8 clonotypes in ibrutinib-treated CLL (dated by TCRdb to the early 2020s). Library preparation was by the immunoSEQ multiplex PCR assay. Sourced from immuneACCESS, this table was stored by TCRdb with only in-frame sequences that have V and J called. A share of the clones is absent; for the studies checked, an unresolved V gene accounts for under half, and the remainder has no known explanation. The sample yields 60,000 to 95,000 clones; approximately 87% were counted once. The ten most abundant clones make up about 39% of the sample. The time point label for this specimen denotes: 20 to 30 months on ibrutinib. The material was PBMCs, obtained after 24 months of ibrutinib treatment. Every receptor here comes from a human donor with chronic lymphocytic leukemia.

The CDR3 DNA sequence: TGTGCCAGTAGTATAGATCCCCCCCGGACTAGCGGGGCAAAAGATACGCAGTATTTT. Amino acid sequence: CASSIDPPRTSGAKDTQYF. The V call is TRBV19, the J call TRBJ2-3; TRBD2 agrees at 12 bases. Germline V gene lookup returns CDR1 LNHDA and CDR2 SQIVND (reference sequence). The V segment lost 0 bases and the J segment 5 bases; nucleotides outside the gene matches: 12. There are 19 residues in the CDR3.

The chain has TRBV10-3 and TRBJ1-3; D is unclear. CDR1 and CDR2 (germline): ENHRY, SYGVKD. The CDR3 loop spans 16 amino acids. V lost 4 bases and J lost 0, with 13 bases in between. In DNA, the CDR3 is TGTGCCATCAGTGTTGCCGGCGGCAGCTCTGGAAACACCATATATTTT. It is translated as CAISVAGGSSGNTIYF.

The rearrangement joins TRBV27 to TRBJ1-5; 7 bases are shared with TRBD1. Per the germline V gene, CDR1 is MNHEY and CDR2 is SMNVEV (reference sequence). This CDR3 has 15 amino acids. The V and J ends lost 3 bases and 7 bases, in that order; junction bases with no gene match: 9. Here the CDR3 reads CASSFRQGSDQPQHF. For the CDR3, the DNA is TGTGCCAGCAGTTTTCGACAGGGTTCAGACCAGCCCCAGCATTTT.

This clone appeared once. V and J are TRBV19 and TRBJ1-1, with TRBD1 matching over 7 bases. V dropped 5 bases and J dropped 6; count of bases not matched to a gene: 9. The CDR3 contains 14 residues. Looked up from germline, CDR1 is LNHDA and CDR2 is SQIVND (reference sequence). The CDR3 sequence is CASSYRGGDAEAFF. For the CDR3, the DNA is TGTGCCAGTAGTTACAGGGGAGGGGACGCTGAAGCTTTCTTT.

The J gene is TRBJ2-7, the V gene TRBV5-4; TRBD1 agrees at 11 bases. Germline assignment: CDR1 SGHNT and CDR2 YYREEE (reference sequence). V lost 4 bases and J lost 3; bases outside the gene matches: 6. This CDR3 is 15 amino acids long. The DNA of the CDR3 is TGTGCCAGCAGCGCGGGACAGGGGGTTTACTACGAGCAGTACTTC. Translation: CASSAGQGVYYEQYF.

This rearrangement joins TRBV27 to TRBJ2-1, with TRBD1 as a possible D gene (6 bases). The ends were cut back, 0 bases at V and 5 bases at J, with 20 bases in the middle. CDR1 is MNHEY, CDR2 SMNVEV, per germline (reference sequence). The CDR3 consists of 18 residues. CDR3 sequence reads: CASSLSGASAFLNNEQFF. The CDR3 DNA is TGTGCCAGCAGTTTATCGGGGGCTAGTGCCTTCCTAAACAATGAGCAGTTCTTC.

The CDR3 here is CASSVRSKSTDTQYF. The CDR3 DNA follows: TGTGCCAGCAGCGTACGGTCGAAGAGCACAGATACGCAGTATTTT. The V gene is TRBV9, the J gene TRBJ2-3, with D unclear. Trimming left V 1 base short and J 0 bases short, with 9 bases between. The CDR3 loop spans 15 amino acids. Germline V gene lookup returns CDR1 SGDLS and CDR2 YYNGEE.

The rearrangement links TRBV2 to TRBJ1-5, with D unresolved. The CDR3 has 15 residues. The germline V gene encodes CDR1 SNHLY and CDR2 FYNNEI. V was shortened by 4 bases and J by 0 bases, with 10 bases between the two germline ends. The CDR3 coding sequence is TGTGCCAGCAGTGGGGAACGTTATAGCAATCAGCCCCAGCATTTT. It specifies CASSGERYSNQPQHF.

The chain has TRBV7-3 and TRBJ2-7, with unresolved D. V lost 3 bases, J lost 0 bases, and 3 bases lay in between. This CDR3 has 12 residues. The germline CDR1 and CDR2 sequences are SGHTA and FQGTGA. In DNA, the CDR3 is TGTGCCAGCAGCTTGAGCTCCTACGAGCAGTACTTC. It specifies CASSLSSYEQYF.

The chain links TRBV18 to TRBJ2-7; possible D gene TRBD1, 5 bases. The germline V gene has CDR1 KGHSH and CDR2 LQKENI. Trimming removed 5 bases from V and 4 bases from J, with 6 bases in between. The CDR3 runs 11 residues. CDR3 in amino acids: CASSTGYEQYF. The CDR3 DNA sequence: TGTGCCAGCTCAACAGGATACGAGCAGTACTTC.

This chain uses TRBV4-1 with TRBJ2-7; the D gene is possibly TRBD2 (6 bases). Germline loops: CDR1 MGHRA, CDR2 YSYEKL. Trimming took 3 bases from V and 5 from J, leaving 11 bases between them. The CDR3 loop spans 13 amino acids. CDR3: CASSQPTRNEQYF. CDR3 sequence (DNA): TGCGCCAGCAGCCAGCCGACTAGGAACGAGCAGTACTTC.